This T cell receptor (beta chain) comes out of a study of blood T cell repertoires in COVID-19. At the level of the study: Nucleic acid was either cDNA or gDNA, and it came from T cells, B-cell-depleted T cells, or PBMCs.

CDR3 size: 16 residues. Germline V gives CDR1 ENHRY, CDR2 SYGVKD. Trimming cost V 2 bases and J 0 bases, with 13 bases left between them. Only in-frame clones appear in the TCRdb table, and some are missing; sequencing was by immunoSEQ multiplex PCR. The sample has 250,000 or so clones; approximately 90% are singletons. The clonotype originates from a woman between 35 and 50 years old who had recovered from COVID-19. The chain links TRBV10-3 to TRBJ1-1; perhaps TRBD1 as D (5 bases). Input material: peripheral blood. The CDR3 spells CAISEPGHYMNTEAFF. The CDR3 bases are TGTGCCATCAGTGAGCCCGGACACTACATGAACACTGAAGCTTTCTTT.